This TCR beta chain stems from a study of blood T cell repertoires in COVID-19. Study in general: COVID-19 samples, acute and convalescent, were from the United States, Italy and Spain. PBMCs, B-cell-depleted T cells, or T cells were the source of the cDNA or gDNA that made up the material.

The method was immunoSEQ multiplex PCR; TCRdb's version includes in-frame clones alone and lacks a portion of them. The table lists about 100,000 clones, about four fifths of them singletons. CDR1 LNHDA and CDR2 SQIVND come from the germline V gene (reference sequence). The CDR3 is 14 amino acids. Trimming removed 7 bases from V and 7 bases from J, with 19 bases in between. Sample: peripheral blood. This chain connects TRBV19 to TRBJ1-2, with a tentative D call TRBD1 (5 bases). This clonotype was obtained from a human donor in a cohort sampled during active COVID-19. The CDR3 spells CASNTWGGIVGYTF. CDR3 bases: TGTGCCAGTAACACTTGGGGGGGGATCGTTGGCTACACCTTC.